One sample yielded the 5 T cell receptor beta chains listed below, sequenced in a study of cytomegalovirus exposure and HLA in healthy donors. Researchers ran the PCR with 60 Vbeta and 13 Jbeta primers. Profiled with immunoSEQ multiplex PCR; TCRdb holds only in-frame clones, not every one. The sample records approximately 200,000 clones, roughly 78% being singletons. The sample taken for sequencing was PBMCs. The source is a girl aged 5 to 17 in good health and CMV-seropositive.

The chain uses TRBV9 and TRBJ2-3; D may be TRBD1 (6 bases). Germline loops: CDR1 SGDLS, CDR2 YYNGEE. The V end lost 0 bases, the J end lost 2 bases, and 19 bases lay between the germline ends. The CDR3 has 18 residues. The CDR3, as DNA: TGTGCCAGCAGCGTAGCATGGGACACGGAGGCGTCCACAGATACGCAGTATTTT. It is translated as CASSVAWDTEASTDTQYF.

This chain connects TRBV14 to TRBJ2-3, with D possibly TRBD2 on 6 matching bases. This CDR3 region has 16 residues. The germline gives CDR1 SGHDN, CDR2 FVKESK. V lost 5 bases to trimming and J lost 2 bases, with 17 bases between them. The DNA for the CDR3 is TGTGCCAGCAGCGTCCGTAAGGGACTCCTCACAGATACGCAGTATTTT. Translated, it gives CASSVRKGLLTDTQYF.

The V gene is TRBV27, the J gene TRBJ2-7, with TRBD1 matching over 7 bases. Germline V gene data show CDR1 as MNHEY and CDR2 as SMNVEV (reference sequence). Trimming removed 6 bases from V and 3 bases from J; junction bases left unmatched: 11. The CDR3 contains 15 residues. The CDR3 is CASSPTGTVIYEQYF. CDR3 bases: TGTGCCAGCAGCCCCACCGGGACAGTTATCTACGAGCAGTACTTC.

V gene TRBV5-8 combines with J gene TRBJ1-1; the D is unclear. Germline-derived CDR1 and CDR2 are SGHTS and YDEGEE. The CDR3 is made up of 14 amino acids. V was pared by 4 bases and J by 2 bases, with 12 bases between. CDR3 in DNA: TGTGCCAGCAGCCGACCAAAGACAAACACTGAAGCTTTCTTT. It is translated as CASSRPKTNTEAFF.

V gene TRBV6-5 combines with J gene TRBJ2-1, with D possibly being TRBD1 (6 bases). Germline loops: CDR1 MNHEY, CDR2 SVGAGI. The CDR3 runs 13 residues. The V end was cut by 0 bases, the J end by 13 bases, with 13 bases between. Here the CDR3 DNA reads TGTGCCAGCAGTTACTCTGGGACACCGGATCAGTTCTTC. Amino acids: CASSYSGTPDQFF.